This T cell receptor beta chain was observed in a study of response to subunit inactivated influenza vaccine. Trimming cost V 4 bases and J 4 bases, with 8 bases left between them. This CDR3 region has 13 residues. MiXCR was run by TCRdb on the RT-PCR reads, yielding one entry per CDR3 protein. The table includes roughly 500,000 distinct CDR3 sequences, more than 15% detected once. Study-wide points: New T cells are recruited in small numbers by each seasonal influenza vaccination, according to the authors' suggestion.

This clonotype was seen more than once but under ten times. Antigen specificity is unknown. This clonotype originated in a man aged 50 to 69 who received an inactivated influenza vaccine. Sample: CD4+ T cells sorted from PBMCs, taken about 24 months after vaccination. The chain employs TRBV12-3 or TRBV12-4 and TRBJ1-3; D gene unclear. The CDR3 region is CASSSLMGNTIYF. CDR3 nucleotides: TGTGCCAGCAGTTCATTGATGGGAAACACCATATATTTT.